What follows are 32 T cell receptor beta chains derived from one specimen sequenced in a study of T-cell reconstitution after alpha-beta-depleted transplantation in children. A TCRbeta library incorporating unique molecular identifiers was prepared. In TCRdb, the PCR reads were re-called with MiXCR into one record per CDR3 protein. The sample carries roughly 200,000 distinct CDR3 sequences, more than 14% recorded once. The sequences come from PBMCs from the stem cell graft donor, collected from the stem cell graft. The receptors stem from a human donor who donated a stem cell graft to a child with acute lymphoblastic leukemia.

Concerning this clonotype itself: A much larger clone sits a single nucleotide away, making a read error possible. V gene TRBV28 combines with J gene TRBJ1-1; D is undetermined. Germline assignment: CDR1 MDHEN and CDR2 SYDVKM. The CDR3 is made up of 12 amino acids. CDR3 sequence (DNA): TGTGCCATCAGTTTTAGGACGGTGGAAGCTTTCTTT. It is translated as CAISFRTVEAFF. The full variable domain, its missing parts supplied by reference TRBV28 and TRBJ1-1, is DVKVTQSSRYLVKRTGEKVFLECVQDMDHENMFWYRQDPGLGLRLIYFSYDVKMKEKGDIPEGYSVSREKKERFSLILESASTNQTSMYLCAISFRTVEAFFGQGTRLTVV.

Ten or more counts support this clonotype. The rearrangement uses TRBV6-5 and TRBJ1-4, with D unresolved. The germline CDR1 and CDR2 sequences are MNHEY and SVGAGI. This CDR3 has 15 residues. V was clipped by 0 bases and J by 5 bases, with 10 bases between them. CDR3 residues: CASSYSGPTNEKLFF. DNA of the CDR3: TGTGCCAGCAGTTACTCCGGACCGACGAATGAAAAACTGTTTTTT.

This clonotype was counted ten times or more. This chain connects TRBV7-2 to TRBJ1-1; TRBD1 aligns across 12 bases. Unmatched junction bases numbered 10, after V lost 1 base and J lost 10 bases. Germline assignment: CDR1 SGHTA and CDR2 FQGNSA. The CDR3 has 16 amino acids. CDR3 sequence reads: CASSLGPGGQGARAFF. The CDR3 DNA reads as TGTGCCAGCAGCTTAGGCCCGGGGGGACAGGGGGCACGAGCTTTCTTT.

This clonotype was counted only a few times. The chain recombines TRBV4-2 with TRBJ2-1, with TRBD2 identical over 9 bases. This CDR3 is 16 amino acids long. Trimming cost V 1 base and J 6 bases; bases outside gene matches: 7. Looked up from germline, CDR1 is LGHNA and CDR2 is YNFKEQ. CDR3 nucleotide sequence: TGTGCCAGCAGCCAAGGAGGGACTAGCTCCCTCAATGAGCAGTTCTTC. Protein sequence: CASSQGGTSSLNEQFF.

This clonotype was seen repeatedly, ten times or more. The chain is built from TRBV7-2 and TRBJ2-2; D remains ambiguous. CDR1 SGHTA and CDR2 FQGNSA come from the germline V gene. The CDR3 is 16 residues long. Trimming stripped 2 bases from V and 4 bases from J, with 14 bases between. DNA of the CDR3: TGTGCCAGCAGCTTAAGGTCTGGCAGGCTCACCGGGGAGCTGTTTTTT. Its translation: CASSLRSGRLTGELFF.

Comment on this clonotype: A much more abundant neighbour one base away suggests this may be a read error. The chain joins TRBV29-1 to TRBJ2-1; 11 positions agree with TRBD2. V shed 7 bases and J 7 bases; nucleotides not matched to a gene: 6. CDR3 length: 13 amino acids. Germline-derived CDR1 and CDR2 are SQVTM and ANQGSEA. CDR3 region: CSDGLAGTNEQFF. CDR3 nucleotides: TGCAGCGACGGACTAGCGGGCACGAATGAGCAGTTCTTC.

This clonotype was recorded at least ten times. The CDR3 DNA follows: TGCGCCAGCAGCTCGGGACTAGCGGGATACGAGCAGTACTTC. Protein sequence: CASSSGLAGYEQYF. The gene calls are TRBV5-1 and TRBJ2-7; 13 bases align to TRBD2. The ends lost 3 bases at V and 4 bases at J; junction bases unmatched: 1. The CDR3 covers 14 residues. The germline V gene has CDR1 SGHRS and CDR2 YFSETQ.

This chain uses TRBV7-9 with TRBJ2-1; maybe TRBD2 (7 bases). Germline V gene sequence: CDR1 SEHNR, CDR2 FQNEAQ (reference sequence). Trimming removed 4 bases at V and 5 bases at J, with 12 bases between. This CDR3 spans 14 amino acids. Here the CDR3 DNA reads TGTGCCAGCAGCTCTGGGGGGGCTGACAATGAGCAGTTCTTC. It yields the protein CASSSGGADNEQFF.

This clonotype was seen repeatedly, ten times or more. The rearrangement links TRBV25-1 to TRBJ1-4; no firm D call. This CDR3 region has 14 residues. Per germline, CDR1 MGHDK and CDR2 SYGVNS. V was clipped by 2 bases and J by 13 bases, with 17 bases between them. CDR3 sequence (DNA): TGTGCCAGCAGTGAACCGACCGGGAAATTGGCACTGTTTTTT. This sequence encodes CASSEPTGKLALFF.

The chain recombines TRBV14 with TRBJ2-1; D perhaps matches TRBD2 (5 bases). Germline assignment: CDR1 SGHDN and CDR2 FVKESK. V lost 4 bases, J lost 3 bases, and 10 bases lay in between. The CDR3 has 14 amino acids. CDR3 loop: CASSRAGLYNEQFF. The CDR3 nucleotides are TGTGCCAGCAGCCGAGCCGGACTCTACAATGAGCAGTTCTTC.

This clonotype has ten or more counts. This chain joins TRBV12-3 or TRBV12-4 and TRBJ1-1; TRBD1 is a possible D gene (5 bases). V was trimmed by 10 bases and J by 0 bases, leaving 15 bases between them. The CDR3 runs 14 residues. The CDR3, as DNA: TGTGCCACCATGGGACTCGCTTTGAACACTGAAGCTTTCTTT. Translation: CATMGLALNTEAFF.

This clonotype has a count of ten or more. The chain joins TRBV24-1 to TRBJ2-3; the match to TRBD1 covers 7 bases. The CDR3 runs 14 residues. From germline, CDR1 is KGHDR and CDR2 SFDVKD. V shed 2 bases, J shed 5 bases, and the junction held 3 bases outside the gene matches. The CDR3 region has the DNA TGTGCCACCAGTGATTCCGGACAGGTAGATACGCAGTATTTT. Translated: CATSDSGQVDTQYF.

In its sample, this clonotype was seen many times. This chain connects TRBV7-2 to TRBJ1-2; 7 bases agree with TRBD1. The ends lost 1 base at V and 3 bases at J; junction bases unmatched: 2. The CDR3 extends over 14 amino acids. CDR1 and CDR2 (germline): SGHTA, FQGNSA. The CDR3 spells CASSLVGGHYGYTF. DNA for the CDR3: TGTGCCAGCAGCTTAGTAGGGGGCCACTATGGCTACACCTTC. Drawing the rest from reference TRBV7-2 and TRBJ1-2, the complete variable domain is GAGVSQSPSNKVTEKGKDVELRCDPISGHTALYWYRQSLGQGLEFLIYFQGNSAPDKSGLPSDRFSAERTGGSVSTLTIQRTQQEDSAVYLCASSLVGGHYGYTFGSGTRLTVV.

The CDR3 reads CASEGGPKNIQYF. The CDR3 bases are TGTGCCAGCGAGGGAGGGCCCAAAAACATTCAGTACTTC. V gene TRBV11-3 combines with J gene TRBJ2-4, with 7 bases matching TRBD2. Per germline, CDR1 SGHNT and CDR2 YENEEA. Losses at the gene ends were 8 bases for V and 2 bases for J; bases not matched to a gene: 3. The CDR3 has 13 residues.

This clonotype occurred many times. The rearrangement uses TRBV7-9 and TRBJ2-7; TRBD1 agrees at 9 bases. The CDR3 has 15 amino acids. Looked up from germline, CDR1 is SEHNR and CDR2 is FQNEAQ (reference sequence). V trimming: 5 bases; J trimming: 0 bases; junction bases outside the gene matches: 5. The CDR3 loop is CASSRGTGSSYEQYF. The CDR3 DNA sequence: TGTGCCAGCAGCCGCGGGACAGGGAGCTCCTACGAGCAGTACTTC.

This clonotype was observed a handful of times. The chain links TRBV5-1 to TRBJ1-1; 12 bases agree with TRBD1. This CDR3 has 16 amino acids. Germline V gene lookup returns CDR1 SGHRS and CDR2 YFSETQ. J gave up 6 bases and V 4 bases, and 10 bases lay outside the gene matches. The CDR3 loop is CASSRGTGGEAAEAFF. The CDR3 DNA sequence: TGCGCCAGCAGCCGCGGGACAGGGGGCGAAGCCGCTGAAGCTTTCTTT.

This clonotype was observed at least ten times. The CDR3 region is CASSLDYQGQFF. The CDR3 region has the DNA TGTGCCAGCAGCTTGGATTACCAAGGGCAGTTCTTC. The V and J genes are TRBV5-4 and TRBJ2-1; D not resolved. Germline CDR1 is SGHNT and CDR2 is YYREEE (reference sequence). V lost 0 bases, J lost 12 bases, and 10 bases lay in between. The CDR3 totals 12 residues.

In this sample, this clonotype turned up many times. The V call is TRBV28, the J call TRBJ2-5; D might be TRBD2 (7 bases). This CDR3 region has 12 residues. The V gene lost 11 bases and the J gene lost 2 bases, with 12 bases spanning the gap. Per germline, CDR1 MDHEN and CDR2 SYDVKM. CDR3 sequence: CAAGAEQETQYF. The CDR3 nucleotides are TGTGCCGCGGGGGCCGAACAAGAGACCCAGTACTTC.

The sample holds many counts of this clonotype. The CDR3 nucleotides are TGTGCCAGCAACGGTAATAACTATGGCTACACCTTC. Translated: CASNGNNYGYTF. This chain uses TRBV28 with TRBJ1-2; D unresolved. The V end lost 7 bases, the J end lost 1 base, and 7 bases lay between the germline ends. The germline V gene encodes CDR1 MDHEN and CDR2 SYDVKM. This CDR3 spans 12 amino acids.

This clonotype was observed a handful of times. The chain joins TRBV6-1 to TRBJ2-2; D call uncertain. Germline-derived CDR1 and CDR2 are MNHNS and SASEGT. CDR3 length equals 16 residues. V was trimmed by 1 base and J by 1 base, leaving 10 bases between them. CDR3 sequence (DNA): TGTGCCAGCAGTGAAGGGATCCGAGAGAACACCGGGGAGCTGTTTTTT. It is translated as CASSEGIRENTGELFF.

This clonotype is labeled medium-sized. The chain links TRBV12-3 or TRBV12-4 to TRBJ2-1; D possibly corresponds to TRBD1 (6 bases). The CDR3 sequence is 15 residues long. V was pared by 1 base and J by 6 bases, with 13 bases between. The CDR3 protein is CASSLVDRSTNEQFF. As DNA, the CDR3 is TGTGCCAGCAGTTTAGTTGACAGGTCCACCAATGAGCAGTTCTTC.

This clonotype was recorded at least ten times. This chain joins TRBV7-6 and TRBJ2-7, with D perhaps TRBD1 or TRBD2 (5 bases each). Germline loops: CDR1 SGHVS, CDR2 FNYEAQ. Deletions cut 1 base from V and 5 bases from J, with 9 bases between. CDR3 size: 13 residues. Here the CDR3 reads CASSLGRDDEQYF. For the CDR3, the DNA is TGTGCCAGCAGCTTAGGCAGGGACGACGAGCAGTACTTC.

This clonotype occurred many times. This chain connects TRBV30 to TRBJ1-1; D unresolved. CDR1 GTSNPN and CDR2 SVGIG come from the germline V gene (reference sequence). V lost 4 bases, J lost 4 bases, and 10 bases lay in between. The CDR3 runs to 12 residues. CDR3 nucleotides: TGTGCCTGGACAGGATCTTTCACTGAAGCTTTCTTT. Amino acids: CAWTGSFTEAFF.

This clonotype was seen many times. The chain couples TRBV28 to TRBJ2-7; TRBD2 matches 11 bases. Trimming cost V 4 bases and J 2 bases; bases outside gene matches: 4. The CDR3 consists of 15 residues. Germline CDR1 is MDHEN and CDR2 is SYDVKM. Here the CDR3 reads CASSSIAGGPYEQYF. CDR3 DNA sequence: TGTGCCAGCAGTTCAATAGCGGGAGGGCCCTACGAGCAGTACTTC.

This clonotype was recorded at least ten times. In DNA form, the CDR3 reads TGTGCCAGCAGTTTGGGGGAGTTGGGTAGGTACGAGCAGTACTTC. Translation: CASSLGELGRYEQYF. This chain connects TRBV12-3 or TRBV12-4 to TRBJ2-7; D may be TRBD1 or TRBD2 (5 bases each). Trimming stripped 3 bases from V and 4 bases from J, with 16 bases between. The CDR3 is 15 residues long.

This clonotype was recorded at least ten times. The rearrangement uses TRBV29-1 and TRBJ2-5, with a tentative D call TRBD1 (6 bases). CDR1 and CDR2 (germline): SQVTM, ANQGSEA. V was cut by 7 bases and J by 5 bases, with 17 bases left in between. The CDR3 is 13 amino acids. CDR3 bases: TGCAGCGCCGCATGGACGCAGGGGGAGACCCAGTACTTC. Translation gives CSAAWTQGETQYF.

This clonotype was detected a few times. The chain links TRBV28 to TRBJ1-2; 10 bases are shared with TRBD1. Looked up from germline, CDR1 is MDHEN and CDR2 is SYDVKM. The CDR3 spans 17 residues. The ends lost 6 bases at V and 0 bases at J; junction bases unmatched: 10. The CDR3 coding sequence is TGTGCCAGCAGGACCCGGGACAGGGGCAGCCCTAACTATGGCTACACCTTC. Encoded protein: CASRTRDRGSPNYGYTF.

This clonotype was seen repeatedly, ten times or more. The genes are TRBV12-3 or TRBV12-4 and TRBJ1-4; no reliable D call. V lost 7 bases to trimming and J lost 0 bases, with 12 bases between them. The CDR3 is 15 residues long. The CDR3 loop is CASTLGRATNEKLFF. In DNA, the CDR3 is TGTGCCAGCACCCTAGGACGGGCAACTAATGAAAAACTGTTTTTT.

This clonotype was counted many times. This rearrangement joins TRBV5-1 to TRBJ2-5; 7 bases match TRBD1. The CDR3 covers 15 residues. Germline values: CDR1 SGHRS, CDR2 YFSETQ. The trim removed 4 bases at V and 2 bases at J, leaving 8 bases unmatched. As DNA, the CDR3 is TGCGCCAGCAGCCACCTGACAGGGAAACAAGAGACCCAGTACTTC. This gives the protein CASSHLTGKQETQYF.

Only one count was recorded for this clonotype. The CDR3 bases are TGTGCCAGCAGTTACCTGACTAGCGGGAGGCCGTTCTTC. Amino acid sequence: CASSYLTSGRPFF. The V gene is TRBV6-6, the J gene TRBJ2-1; 13 bases align to TRBD2. Germline V gene lookup returns CDR1 MNHNY and CDR2 SVGAGI (reference sequence). V trimming: 2 bases; J trimming: 15 bases; junction bases outside the gene matches: 4. CDR3 length equals 13 residues.

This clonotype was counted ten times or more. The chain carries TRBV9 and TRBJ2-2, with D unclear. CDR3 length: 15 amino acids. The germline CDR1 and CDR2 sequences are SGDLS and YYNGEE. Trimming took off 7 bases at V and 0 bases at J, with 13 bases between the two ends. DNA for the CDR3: TGTGCCAGCGGGATGGGGTTCGCGAACACCGGGGAGCTGTTTTTT. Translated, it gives CASGMGFANTGELFF.

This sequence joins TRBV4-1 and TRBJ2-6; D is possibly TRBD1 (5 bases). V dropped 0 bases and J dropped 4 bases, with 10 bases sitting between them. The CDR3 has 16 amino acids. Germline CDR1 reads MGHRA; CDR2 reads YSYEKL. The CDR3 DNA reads TGCGCCAGCAGCCAAGATGGCAGGGTGGGGGCCAACGTCCTGACTTTC. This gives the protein CASSQDGRVGANVLTF.